The sequence of this TCR beta chain was determined in a study of OX40 agonist ivuxolimab in advanced cancers. Clones were read by immunoSEQ multiplex PCR, and TCRdb kept only the in-frame ones, dropping some. The sample holds 98,000 or so clones, more than 85% seen once. Findings of the study overall: At doses 0.1 to 3.0 mg/kg, CD4+ and CD8+ clones expanded.

In regard to this clone: What it binds is not known.

The clonotype was recovered from an adult with an advanced solid tumor such as melanoma, head and neck, liver or kidney cancer. The sample in question was CD4+ or CD8+ T cells sorted from blood, obtained in a trial of the OX40 agonist ivuxolimab.

CDR3 sequence reads: CASSLEGTGWTDTQYF. Here the CDR3 DNA reads TGTGCCAGCAGCTTAGAGGGGACAGGGTGGACAGATACGCAGTATTTT. The chain carries TRBV7-2 and TRBJ2-3, with 9 bases matching TRBD1. This CDR3 region has 16 residues. Germline-derived CDR1 and CDR2 are SGHTA and FQGNSA. The V segment lost 1 base and the J segment 3 bases; nucleotides outside the gene matches: 5.